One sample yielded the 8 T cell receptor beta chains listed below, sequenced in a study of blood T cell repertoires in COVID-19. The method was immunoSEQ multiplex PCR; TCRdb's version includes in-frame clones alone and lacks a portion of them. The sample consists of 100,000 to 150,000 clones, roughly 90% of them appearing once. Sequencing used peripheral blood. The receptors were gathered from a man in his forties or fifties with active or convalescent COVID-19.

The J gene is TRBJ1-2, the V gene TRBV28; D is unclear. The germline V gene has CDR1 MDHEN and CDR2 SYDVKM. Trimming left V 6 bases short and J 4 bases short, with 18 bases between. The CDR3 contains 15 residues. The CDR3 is CASRPRAGLGYGYTF. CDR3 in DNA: TGTGCCAGCAGACCCCGGGCAGGACTGGGCTATGGCTACACCTTC.

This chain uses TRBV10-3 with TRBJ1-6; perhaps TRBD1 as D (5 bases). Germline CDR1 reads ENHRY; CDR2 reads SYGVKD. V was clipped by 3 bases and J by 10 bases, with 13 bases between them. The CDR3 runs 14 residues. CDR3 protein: CAISELEGRSPLHF. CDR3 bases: TGTGCCATCAGTGAATTGGAGGGGAGGTCACCCCTCCACTTT.

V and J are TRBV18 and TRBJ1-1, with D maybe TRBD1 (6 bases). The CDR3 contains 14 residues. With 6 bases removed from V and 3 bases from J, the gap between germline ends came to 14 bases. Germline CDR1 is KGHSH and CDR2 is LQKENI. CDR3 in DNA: TGTGCCAGCTCGGTGGGGGGGCAGGACACTGAAGCTTTCTTT. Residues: CASSVGGQDTEAFF.

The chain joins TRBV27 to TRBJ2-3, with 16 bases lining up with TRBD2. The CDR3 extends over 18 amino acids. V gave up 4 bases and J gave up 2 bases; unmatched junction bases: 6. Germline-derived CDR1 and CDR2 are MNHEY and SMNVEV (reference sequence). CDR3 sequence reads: CASSYGTSGRAPTDTQYF. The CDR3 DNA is TGTGCCAGCAGTTACGGGACTAGCGGGAGGGCCCCCACAGATACGCAGTATTTT.

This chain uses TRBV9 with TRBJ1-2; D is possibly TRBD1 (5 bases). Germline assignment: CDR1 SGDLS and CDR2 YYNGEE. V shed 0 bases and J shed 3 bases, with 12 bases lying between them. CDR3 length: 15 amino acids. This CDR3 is CASSVDPDSYYGYTF. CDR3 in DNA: TGTGCCAGCAGCGTAGATCCCGACAGTTACTATGGCTACACCTTC.

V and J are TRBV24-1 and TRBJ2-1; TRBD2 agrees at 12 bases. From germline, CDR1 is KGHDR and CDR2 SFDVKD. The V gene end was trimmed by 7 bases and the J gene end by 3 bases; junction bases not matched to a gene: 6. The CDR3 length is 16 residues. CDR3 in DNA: TGTGCCACCAGCAAGGGACTAGCGGGTATCTACAATGAGCAGTTCTTC. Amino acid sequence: CATSKGLAGIYNEQFF.

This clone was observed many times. DNA for the CDR3: TGTGCCAGCAGTTTAGGGGGGGCGGCTAGACAGCCCCAGCATTTT. Protein sequence: CASSLGGAARQPQHF. V is TRBV6-5 and J is TRBJ1-5, with D possibly being TRBD1 (6 bases). Germline V CDR1 and CDR2: MNHEY, SVGAGI. Trimming took off 4 bases at V and 7 bases at J, with 17 bases between the two ends. The CDR3 contains 15 residues.

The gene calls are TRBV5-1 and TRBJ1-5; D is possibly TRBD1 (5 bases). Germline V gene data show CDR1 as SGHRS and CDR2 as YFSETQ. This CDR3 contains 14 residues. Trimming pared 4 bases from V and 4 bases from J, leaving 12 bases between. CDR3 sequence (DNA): TGCGCCAGCAGCCCAGACAGTCTAAATCAGCCCCAGCATTTT. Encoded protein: CASSPDSLNQPQHF.